This T cell receptor beta chain was documented in a study of control samples from healthy donors and cancer patients. The protocol was immunoSEQ multiplex PCR, while the TCRdb copy is restricted to in-frame clones and leaves out a portion. The repertoire holds some 120,000 clones, more than 85% seen once, with 1.5% to 2% in the top ten. The CDR3 is 15 residues long. Germline-derived CDR1 and CDR2 are SEHNR and FQNEAQ (reference sequence). Trimming left V 3 bases short and J 0 bases short, with 11 bases between. The clonotype originates from a man aged 45 to 65 with head and neck cancer. The chain combines TRBV7-9 with TRBJ1-2; D unclear. Input material: PBMCs. DNA of the CDR3: TGTGCCAGCAGCTTTGGGCCGGGTTCTAACTATGGCTACACCTTC. Translation gives CASSFGPGSNYGYTF.